One and the same sample provided the 26 T cell receptor beta chains below, sequenced in a study of control samples from healthy donors and cancer patients. Libraries were prepared by immunoSEQ multiplex PCR; TCRdb keeps only in-frame clonotypes and omits some of them. Of just over 150,000 clones in the sample, 94% are singletons; the top ten hold 7.5% to 8.5%. The sequencing sample was made of blood. Receptor source: a woman in her thirties or forties in good health.

Only one count was recorded for this clone. V is TRBV6-2 or TRBV6-3 and J is TRBJ1-2; the match to TRBD1 covers 10 bases. The CDR3 spans 12 residues. Germline CDR1 is MNHEY and CDR2 is SVGEGT. Trimming removed 5 bases from V and 7 bases from J; junction bases left unmatched: 1. The CDR3 here is CASSRTGGGYTF. The CDR3, as DNA: TGTGCCAGCAGTAGGACAGGGGGTGGCTACACCTTC.

This clone showed up many times. As DNA, the CDR3 is TGTGCCAGCAGTGAAGGACAGTTCCCTTCCAATGAGCAGTTCTTC. This sequence encodes CASSEGQFPSNEQFF. This chain links TRBV6-4 with TRBJ2-1, with a possible D match to TRBD1 (6 bases). The CDR3 sequence is 15 residues long. Germline V gene data show CDR1 as MRHNA and CDR2 as SNTAGT. V dropped 3 bases and J dropped 6 bases, with 15 bases sitting between them.

This clone was observed a single time. The chain employs TRBV27 and TRBJ1-1; a possible D gene is TRBD1 (5 bases). The germline V gene encodes CDR1 MNHEY and CDR2 SMNVEV (reference sequence). The CDR3 runs 16 residues. Trimming removed 2 bases at V and 2 bases at J, with 15 bases between. The CDR3 DNA is TGTGCCAGCAGTTTAGTAACAGGTTCCCCAAACACTGAAGCTTTCTTT. Residues: CASSLVTGSPNTEAFF.

The V and J genes are TRBV6-5 and TRBJ1-1; no definite D call. There are 11 residues in the CDR3. Germline V gives CDR1 MNHEY, CDR2 SVGAGI. V was trimmed by 8 bases and J by 9 bases, leaving 13 bases between them. CDR3 DNA: TGTGCCAGCCTAACAATCCTGCAAGCTTTCTTT. It codes for CASLTILQAFF.

The chain couples TRBV7-2 to TRBJ2-1, with no clear D. Germline V CDR1 and CDR2: SGHTA, FQGNSA. The CDR3 spans 14 residues. Trimming shortened V by 5 bases and J by 6 bases, and 14 bases separated the two germline ends. The CDR3 is CASSRRAQLNEQFF. CDR3 nucleotides: TGTGCCAGCAGCCGCCGAGCGCAGCTCAATGAGCAGTTCTTC.

This chain links TRBV9 with TRBJ2-5; the D is unclear. V lost 3 bases, J lost 2 bases, and 8 bases lay in between. The CDR3 sequence is 13 residues long. Germline assignment: CDR1 SGDLS and CDR2 YYNGEE. The CDR3 region is CASSAPEQETQYF. CDR3 bases: TGTGCCAGCAGCGCCCCGGAGCAAGAGACCCAGTACTTC.

Only one count was recorded for this clone. The chain has TRBV4-1 and TRBJ1-6; D might be TRBD1 (5 bases). Germline V gives CDR1 MGHRA, CDR2 YSYEKL. The CDR3 length is 16 residues. The germline V and J ends were trimmed by 2 bases and 5 bases, with 13 bases remaining between them. The CDR3 here is CASSQPREIDNSPLHF. The DNA of the CDR3 is TGCGCCAGCAGCCAACCCAGGGAAATTGATAATTCACCCCTCCACTTT.

The chain has TRBV9 and TRBJ1-2, with D unclear. The germline gives CDR1 SGDLS, CDR2 YYNGEE. The V end lost 3 bases, the J end lost 7 bases, and 16 bases lay between the germline ends. The CDR3 spans 14 residues. Written as DNA, the CDR3 is TGTGCCAGCAGCGGACAAGAAAGGGTTGGTGGCTACACCTTC. Amino acid sequence: CASSGQERVGGYTF.

V is TRBV7-8 and J is TRBJ1-4; no clear D gene. V was cut by 5 bases and J by 0 bases, with 10 bases left in between. Germline values: CDR1 SGHVS, CDR2 FQNEAQ. This CDR3 comprises 15 residues. The CDR3: CASSRHRPTNEKLFF. The CDR3 DNA follows: TGTGCCAGCAGCCGCCACAGACCAACTAATGAAAAACTGTTTTTT.

The J gene is TRBJ2-7, the V gene TRBV19, with 12 bases matching TRBD2. CDR1 and CDR2 from the germline V gene are LNHDA and SQIVND (reference sequence). Trimming cost V 6 bases and J 0 bases; bases outside gene matches: 3. This CDR3 spans 15 amino acids. CDR3 protein: CASRLTSGSSYEQYF. The DNA for the CDR3 is TGTGCCAGTAGATTGACTAGCGGGAGCTCCTACGAGCAGTACTTC.

The CDR3 DNA reads TGTGCCAGTAGTATAGATATCAGGCGGACCCGAACAAGGGAAGCTTTCTTT. It translates to CASSIDIRRTRTREAFF. The rearrangement uses TRBV19 and TRBJ1-1; D unclear. Germline CDR1 LNHDA, CDR2 SQIVND (reference sequence). The CDR3 length is 17 residues. Trimming cost V 0 bases and J 8 bases, with 22 bases left between them.

The chain is built from TRBV27 and TRBJ2-7, with 8 bases fitting TRBD1. CDR1 is MNHEY and CDR2 is SMNVEV in the germline V gene (reference sequence). The CDR3 is 16 residues long. With 6 bases clipped from V and 0 bases from J, the junction kept 10 bases outside the gene matches. This CDR3 reads CASRLITGTGSYEQYF. CDR3 DNA sequence: TGTGCCAGCAGACTAATTACGGGGACAGGCTCCTACGAGCAGTACTTC.

The chain joins TRBV27 to TRBJ2-1; D ambiguous. The V end lost 2 bases, the J end lost 4 bases, and 12 bases lay between the germline ends. This CDR3 is 15 amino acids long. Germline V lookup: CDR1 MNHEY, CDR2 SMNVEV (reference sequence). This CDR3 reads CASSLTLGFYNEQFF. In DNA, the CDR3 is TGTGCCAGCAGTTTAACACTGGGCTTTTACAATGAGCAGTTCTTC.

The rearrangement uses TRBV3-1 (or the pseudogene TRBV3-2) and TRBJ1-1; TRBD1 aligns across 7 bases. The germline V gene has CDR1 LGHDT and CDR2 YNNKEL (reference sequence). The CDR3 spans 13 residues. The V and J ends lost 3 bases and 5 bases, in that order; junction bases with no gene match: 3. In DNA, the CDR3 is TGTGCCAGCAGCCACCCGACAGGGACTGAAGCTTTCTTT. As protein: CASSHPTGTEAFF.

The J gene is TRBJ1-2, the V gene TRBV27; D gene unclear. V lost 5 bases to trimming and J lost 0 bases, with 13 bases between them. The CDR3 is made up of 15 amino acids. Germline V gene sequence: CDR1 MNHEY, CDR2 SMNVEV (reference sequence). The chain's CDR3 is CASSTIAIPNYGYTF. The CDR3 bases are TGTGCCAGCAGTACTATAGCGATTCCTAACTATGGCTACACCTTC.

The chain couples TRBV7-3 to TRBJ1-2, with TRBD1 identical over 9 bases. Germline V lookup: CDR1 SGHTA, CDR2 FQGTGA. The V gene end was trimmed by 3 bases and the J gene end by 8 bases; junction bases not matched to a gene: 4. The CDR3 is made up of 13 amino acids. Written as DNA, the CDR3 is TGTGCCAGCAGCTTGGACAGGGGAAGGGGCTACACCTTC. Translating it yields CASSLDRGRGYTF.

V usage is TRBV27 and J usage is TRBJ1-1, with 7 nucleotides matching TRBD1. V was pared by 3 bases and J by 7 bases, with 5 bases of the junction left unmatched. Germline loops: CDR1 MNHEY, CDR2 SMNVEV (reference sequence). CDR3 length: 13 amino acids. The CDR3 reads CASSFGTADEAFF. DNA of the CDR3: TGTGCCAGCAGTTTTGGGACAGCTGATGAAGCTTTCTTT.

This clone was detected once. The rearrangement joins TRBV7-2 to TRBJ2-3; TRBD2 agrees at 8 bases. The CDR3 has 16 residues. V was pared by 1 base and J by 4 bases, with 7 bases of the junction left unmatched. Germline values: CDR1 SGHTA, CDR2 FQGNSA. CDR3 sequence: CASSLVVGAGADTQYF. The CDR3 DNA reads TGTGCCAGCAGCTTAGTGGTAGGAGCGGGAGCAGATACGCAGTATTTT.

The rearrangement joins TRBV6-2 or TRBV6-3 to TRBJ1-2, with 8 bases aligning to TRBD1. In germline, CDR1 is MNHEY, CDR2 SVGEGT. CDR3 length: 12 residues. The V gene end was trimmed by 2 bases and the J gene end by 8 bases; junction bases not matched to a gene: 1. The CDR3 DNA follows: TGTGCCAGCAGTTACGACAGGGGCGGCTACACCTTC. Protein sequence: CASSYDRGGYTF.

V gene TRBV3-1 (or the pseudogene TRBV3-2) combines with J gene TRBJ2-7, with D tentatively TRBD2 (5 bases). The germline gives CDR1 LGHDT, CDR2 YNNKEL (reference sequence). This CDR3 is built from 14 residues. Trimming left V 5 bases short and J 2 bases short, with 13 bases between. CDR3 nucleotide sequence: TGTGCCAGCAGCTCTGCAGAGGGAACCTACGAGCAGTACTTC. Its protein is CASSSAEGTYEQYF.

The chain joins TRBV19 to TRBJ1-6; D is unresolved. CDR3 length: 16 residues. Germline CDR1 LNHDA, CDR2 SQIVND (reference sequence). The V and J ends lost 5 bases and 0 bases respectively, with 11 bases between them. CDR3 loop: CASSATVTSYNSPLHF. DNA of the CDR3: TGTGCCAGTAGTGCTACAGTAACCTCCTATAATTCACCCCTCCACTTT.

The CDR3 DNA is TGTGCCAGCAGCCCGCTAGTGGCGAGTACGCAGTATTTT. Protein: CASSPLVASTQYF. This sequence joins TRBV7-2 and TRBJ2-3; no definite D call. The CDR3 sequence is 13 residues long. Between the trimmed V and J ends, which lost 5 bases and 8 bases, there was a span of 14 bases. Germline V gene sequence: CDR1 SGHTA, CDR2 FQGNSA.

The chain is built from TRBV6-2 or TRBV6-3 and TRBJ2-1; a weak D match, TRBD1 (6 bases). CDR3 length: 13 residues. The germline V gene has CDR1 MNHEY and CDR2 SVGEGT. V dropped 5 bases and J dropped 15 bases, with 20 bases sitting between them. The chain's CDR3 is CASSPGVPHFRFF. CDR3 nucleotide sequence: TGTGCCAGCAGTCCAGGGGTACCACATTTTAGGTTCTTC.

The sample holds one count of this clone. The junction shows a germline mismatch at one end, possibly a read error. J is TRBJ1-2 and V is TRBV6-4; tentatively, D is TRBD1 (6 bases). The CDR3 totals 15 residues. The germline CDR1 and CDR2 sequences are MRHNA and SNTAGT. The CDR3 protein is CASSDRTGTNYGHTF. The CDR3 DNA sequence: TGTGCCAGCAGTGACCGTACAGGGACTAACTATGGCCACACCTTC.

J is TRBJ2-2 and V is TRBV4-3; TRBD2 aligns across 11 bases. Germline CDR1 LGHNA, CDR2 YSLEER. Germline trimming cut 4 bases from V and 8 bases from J; bases unmatched to any gene: 6. The CDR3 loop spans 15 amino acids. The CDR3 loop is CASSLAGGRSGELFF. DNA for the CDR3: TGCGCCAGCAGCCTAGCGGGAGGGCGAAGTGGGGAGCTGTTTTTT.

CDR3 in amino acids: CASSGRTGRWVEAFF. In nucleotides, the CDR3 is TGTGCCAGCAGCGGGCGGACAGGGAGGTGGGTCGAAGCTTTCTTT. The J gene is TRBJ1-1, the V gene TRBV9; 8 positions match TRBD1. The junction had 12 bases not matched to a gene; V was cut back by 3 bases and J by 8 bases. From germline, CDR1 is SGDLS and CDR2 YYNGEE. The CDR3 has 15 residues. Looking up the rest from reference TRBV9 and TRBJ1-1 gives the full variable domain: DSGVTQTPKHLITATGQRVTLRCSPRSGDLSVYWYQQSLDQGLQFLIQYYNGEERAKGNILERFSAQQFPDLHSELNLSSLELGDSALYFCASSGRTGRWVEAFFGQGTRLTVV.